Presented here are 24 T cell receptor beta chains from one specimen sequenced in a study of blood T cell repertoires in COVID-19. Clones were sequenced by immunoSEQ multiplex PCR, and TCRdb holds only the in-frame ones, with some missing. The repertoire holds roughly 36,000 clones, 84% seen once, with 13% in the top ten. The sequencing input was peripheral blood. The source is a human donor in a cohort sampled during active COVID-19.

V and J are TRBV5-1 and TRBJ2-7; 9 bases are a match to TRBD1. The CDR3 sequence is 14 residues long. The V and J ends lost 4 bases and 6 bases, in that order; junction bases with no gene match: 8. Germline CDR1 is SGHRS and CDR2 is YFSETQ. In DNA form, the CDR3 reads TGCGCCAGCAGCGTGGGACAGGGCTTCTCCGAGCAGTACTTC. Amino acid sequence: CASSVGQGFSEQYF.

The rearrangement links TRBV28 to TRBJ2-7; 7 nucleotides line up with TRBD2. V was clipped by 7 bases and J by 3 bases; unmatched bases: 9. Germline values: CDR1 MDHEN, CDR2 SYDVKM. The CDR3 has 14 amino acids. The chain's CDR3 is CASTEGGSHYEQYF. In nucleotides, the CDR3 is TGTGCCAGCACCGAGGGAGGGTCCCACTACGAGCAGTACTTC.

The V call is TRBV3-1 (or the pseudogene TRBV3-2), the J call TRBJ2-3, with 10 bases that match TRBD2. Germline-derived CDR1 and CDR2 are LGHDT and YNNKEL (reference sequence). This CDR3 has 14 residues. The junction had 2 bases not matched to a gene; V was cut back by 4 bases and J by 4 bases. CDR3 loop: CASSLGLAADTQYF. The CDR3 nucleotides are TGTGCCAGCAGCCTAGGACTAGCGGCAGATACGCAGTATTTT.

The chain employs TRBV30 and TRBJ1-2; D is possibly TRBD1 (6 bases). Trimming cost V 5 bases and J 8 bases, with 18 bases left between them. CDR1 GTSNPN and CDR2 SVGIG come from the germline V gene (reference sequence). The CDR3 runs to 13 residues. CDR3 amino acids: CAWGLKGVEGYTF. The DNA of the CDR3 is TGTGCCTGGGGGCTTAAGGGGGTCGAGGGCTACACCTTC.

The rearrangement links TRBV7-9 to TRBJ1-5, with 9 bases lining up with TRBD1. Trimming removed 5 bases from V and 11 bases from J; junction bases left unmatched: 13. This CDR3 has 15 amino acids. Germline loops: CDR1 SEHNR, CDR2 FQNEAQ (reference sequence). CDR3 region: CASSRDRVGSEAQHF. DNA of the CDR3: TGTGCCAGCAGCCGGGACAGGGTAGGTTCGGAAGCCCAGCATTTT.

The gene calls are TRBV12-3 or TRBV12-4 and TRBJ1-3; no reliable D call. Trimming took off 3 bases at V and 4 bases at J, with 7 bases between the two ends. This CDR3 has 13 amino acids. This chain's CDR3 is CASSFEQGNTIYF. DNA for the CDR3: TGTGCCAGCAGTTTTGAACAGGGAAACACCATATATTTT.

The chain joins TRBV5-1 to TRBJ1-1; possible D gene TRBD1, 6 bases. The germline gives CDR1 SGHRS, CDR2 YFSETQ. V was shortened by 4 bases and J by 0 bases, with 16 bases between the two germline ends. The CDR3 runs 16 residues. CDR3 DNA: TGCGCCAGCAGCCGCTCCCTCGGGACATTGAACACTGAAGCTTTCTTT. Translating gives CASSRSLGTLNTEAFF.

The V and J genes are TRBV3-1 (or the pseudogene TRBV3-2) and TRBJ2-5; TRBD1 might be the D (6 bases). CDR3 size: 14 residues. V was clipped by 0 bases and J by 10 bases, with 15 bases between them. The germline V gene has CDR1 LGHDT and CDR2 YNNKEL (reference sequence). CDR3 region: CASSQDHYHRDQYF. CDR3 bases: TGTGCCAGCAGCCAAGACCACTACCACAGGGACCAGTACTTC.

V usage is TRBV4-1 and J usage is TRBJ2-7; 9 bases are a match to TRBD1. The CDR3 consists of 15 residues. Trimming at V came to 1 base and at J to 6 bases, leaving 7 bases not matched to a gene. Germline V lookup: CDR1 MGHRA, CDR2 YSYEKL. DNA of the CDR3: TGCGCCAGCAGCCAAGGGGCCGGACAGGGGTTCGAGCAGTACTTC. Amino acid sequence: CASSQGAGQGFEQYF.

This clone appeared a single time. The rearrangement uses TRBV5-5 and TRBJ2-7; TRBD1 matches 8 bases. This CDR3 has 14 amino acids. Trimming at V came to 2 bases and at J to 7 bases, leaving 8 bases not matched to a gene. Germline CDR1 SGHKS, CDR2 YYEKEE (reference sequence). DNA for the CDR3: TGTGCCAGCAGCTTCTGGCAGGGGGCCCGGGAGCAGTACTTC. As protein: CASSFWQGAREQYF.

CDR3 coding DNA: TGTGCCAGCAGGGGACTAGCGGGGGGTTGGACAGATACGCAGTATTTT. Translated: CASRGLAGGWTDTQYF. This sequence joins TRBV2 and TRBJ2-3, with 15 nucleotides matching TRBD2. V lost 6 bases, J lost 3 bases, and 4 bases stayed unmatched. Germline-derived CDR1 and CDR2 are SNHLY and FYNNEI. The CDR3 loop spans 16 amino acids.

The J gene is TRBJ2-7, the V gene TRBV18; tentatively, D is TRBD1 (6 bases). Germline V gene lookup returns CDR1 KGHSH and CDR2 LQKENI. The CDR3 loop spans 14 amino acids. Trimming removed 3 bases at V and 0 bases at J, with 9 bases between. CDR3 in amino acids: CASSPPGVSYEQYF. CDR3 nucleotides: TGTGCCAGCTCACCGCCAGGGGTCTCCTACGAGCAGTACTTC.

The chain combines TRBV6-2 or TRBV6-3 with TRBJ2-5, with a tentative D call TRBD2 (5 bases). Trimming stripped 0 bases from V and 5 bases from J, with 13 bases between. Germline lookup yields CDR1 MNHEY and CDR2 SVGEGT. This CDR3 is 15 amino acids long. CDR3 loop: CASSYSKTGSETQYF. The CDR3 nucleotides are TGTGCCAGCAGTTACTCGAAGACGGGGTCCGAGACCCAGTACTTC.

The V gene is TRBV18, the J gene TRBJ2-2; weak D call: TRBD1 (6 bases). CDR1 is KGHSH, CDR2 LQKENI, per germline. This CDR3 spans 17 amino acids. Trimming cost V 4 bases and J 4 bases, with 19 bases left between them. CDR3 residues: CASSRTSGTKSTGELFF. CDR3 DNA sequence: TGTGCCAGCTCACGAACTTCCGGGACAAAATCCACCGGGGAGCTGTTTTTT.

This chain joins TRBV6-6 and TRBJ2-7, with D maybe TRBD1 (6 bases). V was trimmed by 4 bases and J by 7 bases, leaving 14 bases between them. The CDR3 has 13 residues. Germline V lookup: CDR1 MNHNY, CDR2 SVGAGI (reference sequence). In nucleotides, the CDR3 is TGTGCCAGCAGTTGGGACACCGCCCGGGAGCAGTACTTC. As protein: CASSWDTAREQYF.

J is TRBJ2-3 and V is TRBV5-5; TRBD1 matches at 9 bases. The CDR3 is made up of 13 amino acids. Germline V gene data show CDR1 as SGHKS and CDR2 as YYEKEE (reference sequence). J was trimmed by 2 bases and V by 10 bases; bases with no gene match: 5. CDR3 DNA sequence: TGTGCCGGGGGACAGGGAGACACAGATACGCAGTATTTT. Protein product: CAGGQGDTDTQYF. Filled out from reference TRBV5-5 and TRBJ2-3, the complete variable domain reads DAGVTQSPTHLIKTRGQQVTLRCSPISGHKSVSWYQQVLGQGPQFIFQYYEKEERGRGNFPDRFSARQFPNYSSELNVNALLLGDSALYLCAGGQGDTDTQYFGPGTRLTVL.

This chain links TRBV28 with TRBJ2-1, with D maybe TRBD1 (5 bases). V lost 3 bases, J lost 9 bases, and 12 bases lay in between. The CDR3 length is 13 residues. Germline CDR1 MDHEN, CDR2 SYDVKM. For the CDR3, the DNA is TGTGCCAGCAGTTTTGGGGCAACCAGTGAGCAGTTCTTC. Its translation is CASSFGATSEQFF.

This rearrangement joins TRBV15 to TRBJ1-5; weak D call: TRBD1 (5 bases). V was clipped by 0 bases and J by 0 bases, with 9 bases between them. The CDR3 sequence is 16 residues long. Per germline, CDR1 LNHNV and CDR2 YYDKDF (reference sequence). This CDR3 is CATSRDAGGSNQPQHF. CDR3 DNA: TGTGCCACCAGCAGAGATGCGGGGGGTAGCAATCAGCCCCAGCATTTT.

This clone has just a few counts. The CDR3 DNA sequence: TGTGCCTGGAGGGGCCTTGACAGGCTGGTGAACACTGAAGCTTTCTTT. This translates into CAWRGLDRLVNTEAFF. The chain recombines TRBV30 with TRBJ1-1; D possibly corresponds to TRBD1 (6 bases). Trimming left V 3 bases short and J 0 bases short, with 17 bases between. Per germline, CDR1 GTSNPN and CDR2 SVGIG (reference sequence). The CDR3 spans 16 residues.

This clone was picked up one time. V and J are TRBV18 and TRBJ2-7; weak D call: TRBD1 (7 bases). The CDR3 loop spans 12 amino acids. Germline CDR1 KGHSH, CDR2 LQKENI. V lost 8 bases to trimming and J lost 5 bases, with 13 bases between them. The CDR3, as DNA: TGTGCCAGCCGAGGAGGGGGCCACGAGCAGTACTTC. Translation gives CASRGGGHEQYF.

The rearrangement links TRBV11-3 to TRBJ2-1, with 11 bases fitting TRBD1. In germline, CDR1 is SGHNT, CDR2 YENEEA. The J segment lost 7 bases and the V segment lost 3 bases, leaving 5 bases of the junction unmatched. The length of the CDR3 is 15 residues. CDR3 loop: CASSFSGTGGNEQFF. The CDR3 DNA reads as TGTGCCAGCAGCTTTTCCGGGACAGGGGGGAATGAGCAGTTCTTC.

The chain uses TRBV6-5 and TRBJ2-3, with D possibly matching TRBD2 (6 bases). The V end was cut by 0 bases, the J end by 3 bases, with 10 bases between. Germline V gene sequence: CDR1 MNHEY, CDR2 SVGAGI. The CDR3 sequence is 15 residues long. The CDR3 here is CASSYSGGETDTQYF. Here the CDR3 DNA reads TGTGCCAGCAGTTACTCTGGCGGGGAGACAGATACGCAGTATTTT.

The chain employs TRBV6-5 and TRBJ2-7, with TRBD1 matching over 10 bases. Per the germline V gene, CDR1 is MNHEY and CDR2 is SVGAGI. The CDR3 runs 15 residues. With V trimmed by 5 bases and J by 3 bases, 7 bases remained unmatched. CDR3 sequence reads: CASSSRDRGDYEQYF. The CDR3 bases are TGTGCCAGCAGTAGCCGGGACAGGGGCGACTACGAGCAGTACTTC.

This chain uses TRBV3-1 (or the pseudogene TRBV3-2) with TRBJ2-3; D possibly corresponds to TRBD1 (5 bases). This CDR3 has 15 residues. V gave up 6 bases and J gave up 3 bases, with 16 bases separating them. The germline gives CDR1 LGHDT, CDR2 YNNKEL (reference sequence). DNA for the CDR3: TGTGCCAGCAGTCCTAAGGGGTTGGGAACAGATACGCAGTATTTT. Translating it yields CASSPKGLGTDTQYF.